The 23 T cell receptor beta chains given below trace back to one sample, sequenced in a study of T cell repertoires in cytomegalovirus infection. Each CDR3 protein is one row after TCRdb ran MiXCR on the reads. This sample has roughly 860,000 distinct CDR3 sequences, with 32% found just once. Their cognate antigens are unknown. The sample consisted of cultured CD8+ T cells from PBMCs, taken from culture after CMV antigen stimulation. These receptors were taken from a human donor in good health (CMV status not recorded). Some clones in this sample may be carry-over from other donors' samples.

This clonotype was counted only a few times. V gene TRBV7-9 combines with J gene TRBJ2-7, with 12 bases matching TRBD1. Germline-derived CDR1 and CDR2 are SEHNR and FQNEAQ (reference sequence). The CDR3 is 14 residues long. V lost 4 bases to trimming and J lost 5 bases; unmatched junction nucleotides: 3. The CDR3 sequence is CASSSGQGAHEQYF. DNA for the CDR3: TGTGCCAGCAGCTCGGGACAGGGGGCGCACGAGCAGTACTTC.

Note on this clonotype: This may arise from a read error, as a much more abundant clone is one base away. V gene TRBV7-8 combines with J gene TRBJ2-6; 8 bases are a match to TRBD2. CDR3 length: 17 residues. Germline lookup yields CDR1 SGHVS and CDR2 FQNEAQ. DNA of the CDR3: TGTGCCAGCAAAATCGGGGGGGGATACTCTGGGGCCAACGTCCCGACTTTC. This encodes CASKIGGGYSGANVPTF.

This clonotype has just one count. The chain is built from TRBV28 and TRBJ2-5; 8 bases are a match to TRBD2. Germline V lookup: CDR1 MDHEN, CDR2 SYDVKM. CDR3 length: 15 amino acids. The V segment lost 6 bases and the J segment 5 bases; nucleotides outside the gene matches: 11. The CDR3 nucleotides read TGTGCCAGCAGCCCCTACCGGGGGGGCCCGGAGACCCAGTACTTC. Its protein is CASSPYRGGPETQYF.

J is TRBJ1-2 and V is TRBV19; 9 bases are shared with TRBD1. Germline V CDR1 and CDR2: LNHDA, SQIVND (reference sequence). The length of the CDR3 is 14 residues. After removal of 3 bases from V and 4 bases from J, the junction contained 3 bases not matched to a gene. The CDR3 sequence: CASSIDRGAYGYTF. CDR3 sequence (DNA): TGTGCCAGTAGTATTGACAGGGGGGCCTATGGCTACACCTTC.

This clonotype has only a few counts. The rearrangement joins TRBV27 to TRBJ1-1; D not certain. Trimming removed 5 bases from V and 8 bases from J, with 18 bases in between. The CDR3 has 14 amino acids. Germline V gene data show CDR1 as MNHEY and CDR2 as SMNVEV (reference sequence). The CDR3 region is CASSPSAKGWEAFF. CDR3 bases: TGTGCCAGCAGTCCCTCGGCGAAGGGATGGGAAGCTTTCTTT.

In its sample, this clonotype was seen a few times. The CDR3 protein is CASSWGAGLGDTQYF. CDR3 in DNA: TGTGCCAGCAGCTGGGGAGCGGGGCTCGGAGATACGCAGTATTTT. The gene calls are TRBV5-6 and TRBJ2-3, with 7 bases lining up with TRBD2. Looked up from germline, CDR1 is SGHDT and CDR2 is YYEEEE. The ends lost 3 bases at V and 5 bases at J; junction bases unmatched: 9. This CDR3 contains 15 residues.

On this clonotype: The junction shows a germline mismatch at one end, possibly a read error. V and J are TRBV12-3 or TRBV12-4 and TRBJ1-2, with a possible D match to TRBD1 (5 bases). The CDR3 consists of 15 residues. CDR3: CVSSMVRAGSWGYTF. CDR3 nucleotide sequence: TGTGTCAGCAGTATGGTCAGGGCCGGCTCTTGGGGCTACACCTTC.

A few counts support this clonotype. This sequence joins TRBV11-3 and TRBJ2-1, with 14 positions matching TRBD2. Germline CDR1 and CDR2: SGHNT and YENEEA. The trim removed 5 bases at V and 8 bases at J, leaving 8 bases unmatched. The CDR3 covers 16 residues. The CDR3 loop reads CASSPRTSGGFDEQFF. As DNA, the CDR3 is TGTGCCAGCAGCCCCCGGACTAGCGGGGGGTTCGATGAGCAGTTCTTC.

This clonotype was picked up a small number of times. The V call is TRBV10-2, the J call TRBJ1-6; weak D call: TRBD1 (5 bases). Germline CDR1 and CDR2: WSHSY and SAAADI. V was cut by 10 bases and J by 8 bases, with 18 bases left in between. The CDR3 runs to 14 residues. The CDR3 spells CATQTYKGYSPLHF. DNA of the CDR3: TGCGCCACCCAGACTTATAAGGGGTATTCACCCCTCCACTTT.

This clonotype was counted only a few times. The rearrangement joins TRBV19 to TRBJ1-1; D gene ambiguous. CDR1 is LNHDA, CDR2 SQIVND, per germline (reference sequence). Trimming removed 6 bases at V and 0 bases at J, with 14 bases between. This CDR3 spans 15 amino acids. The CDR3 sequence is CASRLTGNLNTEAFF. CDR3 bases: TGTGCCAGTAGATTGACGGGGAATCTGAACACTGAAGCTTTCTTT. Full variable domain (remainder filled in from reference TRBV19 and TRBJ1-1): DGGITQSPKYLFRKEGQNVTLSCEQNLNHDAMYWYRQDPGQGLRLIYYSQIVNDFQKGDIAEGYSVSREKKESFPLTVTSAQKNPTAFYLCASRLTGNLNTEAFFGQGTRLTVV.

The table lists this clonotype with many counts. The V call is TRBV7-8, the J call TRBJ2-6; TRBD1 matches at 10 bases. The junction had 3 bases not matched to a gene; V was cut back by 1 base and J by 0 bases. CDR1 is SGHVS, CDR2 FQNEAQ, per germline. The CDR3 is 18 residues long. This CDR3 reads CASSLERTGGSGANVLTF. The CDR3 region has the DNA TGTGCCAGCAGCTTAGAACGGACAGGGGGCTCTGGGGCCAACGTCCTGACTTTC. Filled out from reference TRBV7-8 and TRBJ2-6, the complete variable domain reads GAGVSQSPRYKVAKRGQDVALRCDPISGHVSLFWYQQALGQGPEFLTYFQNEAQLDKSGLPSDRFFAERPEGSVSTLKIQRTQQEDSAVYLCASSLERTGGSGANVLTFGAGSRLTVL.

The sample holds one count of this clonotype. J is TRBJ2-3 and V is TRBV6-1; D uncertain. This CDR3 has 15 residues. The germline V and J ends were trimmed by 2 bases and 0 bases, with 9 bases remaining between them. Germline CDR1 and CDR2: MNHNS and SASEGT. DNA for the CDR3: TGTGCCAGCAGTGAAAGGACGGATAGCACAGATACGCAGTATTTT. Translating it yields CASSERTDSTDTQYF.

This clonotype was recorded a few times. V usage is TRBV5-1 and J usage is TRBJ2-3; 11 nucleotides line up with TRBD2. CDR1 and CDR2 from the germline V gene are SGHRS and YFSETQ. The CDR3 has 18 amino acids. J was trimmed by 4 bases and V by 2 bases; bases with no gene match: 12. CDR3 DNA: TGCGCCAGCAGCTTATCCCCCCCTAGCGGGGGGCAGTCAGATACGCAGTATTTT. Its translation is CASSLSPPSGGQSDTQYF.

This clonotype has a count of ten or more. The gene calls are TRBV7-2 and TRBJ2-3; 10 nucleotides agree with TRBD2. Germline-derived CDR1 and CDR2 are SGHTA and FQGNSA. CDR3 length: 15 amino acids. V lost 10 bases and J lost 5; bases outside the gene matches: 12. Here the CDR3 DNA reads TGTGCCACCAAGGGCAGCGGGGGGGCCGGAGATACGCAGTATTTT. Its protein product is CATKGSGGAGDTQYF. The full variable domain, in which reference TRBV7-2 and TRBJ2-3 provide the parts outside the CDR3, is GAGVSQSPSNKVTEKGKDVELRCDPISGHTALYWYRQSLGQGLEFLIYFQGNSAPDKSGLPSDRFSAERTGGSVSTLTIQRTQQEDSAVYLCATKGSGGAGDTQYFGPGTRLTVL.

The chain uses TRBV4-1 and TRBJ1-1; 8 nucleotides agree with TRBD1. Germline CDR1 reads MGHRA; CDR2 reads YSYEKL. The CDR3 contains 14 residues. The V and J ends lost 3 bases and 11 bases, in that order; junction bases with no gene match: 11. This chain's CDR3 is CASSQATTGDVAFF. The CDR3 bases are TGCGCCAGCAGCCAGGCTACGACAGGGGATGTGGCTTTCTTT.

This chain joins TRBV29-1 and TRBJ2-1, with a possible D match to TRBD2 (6 bases). The CDR3 has 12 residues. Per germline, CDR1 SQVTM and CDR2 ANQGSEA. The ends were cut back, 3 bases at V and 15 bases at J, with 18 bases in the middle. CDR3 sequence reads: CSVEVGSLGLFF. As DNA, the CDR3 is TGCAGCGTTGAGGTCGGGAGCCTTGGCCTGTTCTTC.

This clonotype was seen only a few times. V usage is TRBV5-4 and J usage is TRBJ2-5, with D possibly matching TRBD1 (6 bases). Trimming stripped 4 bases from V and 5 bases from J, with 21 bases between. The CDR3 spans 16 residues. Germline V gene lookup returns CDR1 SGHNT and CDR2 YYREEE (reference sequence). The CDR3 here is CASSPFGGPRGETQYF. The CDR3 nucleotides are TGTGCCAGCAGCCCTTTTGGGGGCCCTCGAGGGGAGACCCAGTACTTC. Looking up the rest from reference TRBV5-4 and TRBJ2-5 gives the full variable domain: ETGVTQSPTHLIKTRGQQVTLRCSSQSGHNTVSWYQQALGQGPQFIFQYYREEENGRGNFPPRFSGLQFPNYSSELNVNALELDDSALYLCASSPFGGPRGETQYFGPGTRLLVL.

V usage is TRBV5-4 and J usage is TRBJ2-2, with 8 nucleotides matching TRBD1. V lost 4 bases to trimming and J lost 2 bases; unmatched junction nucleotides: 4. There are 15 residues in the CDR3. Germline CDR1 reads SGHNT; CDR2 reads YYREEE (reference sequence). CDR3 sequence reads: CASSGGTGNTGELFF. CDR3 DNA: TGTGCCAGCAGCGGCGGGACAGGTAACACCGGGGAGCTGTTTTTT.

This clonotype appeared a single time. This sequence joins TRBV11-2 and TRBJ1-1; D gene ambiguous. The CDR3 runs 16 residues. V lost 1 base to trimming and J lost 2 bases, with 14 bases between them. In germline, CDR1 is SGHAT, CDR2 FQNNGV. CDR3 residues: CASSLVAWTPNTEAFF. As DNA, the CDR3 is TGTGCCAGCAGCTTAGTTGCCTGGACCCCTAACACTGAAGCTTTCTTT.

The gene calls are TRBV19 and TRBJ2-3; D remains ambiguous. Germline CDR1 and CDR2: LNHDA and SQIVND (reference sequence). With 3 bases removed from V and 0 bases from J, the gap between germline ends came to 10 bases. This CDR3 has 15 residues. This CDR3 is CASSIPPGSTDTQYF. As DNA, the CDR3 is TGTGCCAGTAGTATCCCGCCTGGGAGCACAGATACGCAGTATTTT.

A single count supports this clonotype. The chain carries TRBV5-6 and TRBJ2-7, with a weak D call TRBD1 (6 bases). The CDR3 covers 15 residues. Germline loops: CDR1 SGHDT, CDR2 YYEEEE. The germline V and J ends were trimmed by 2 bases and 0 bases, with 12 bases remaining between them. This chain's CDR3 is CASSFGTGYSYEQYV. As DNA, the CDR3 is TGTGCCAGCAGCTTCGGTACAGGGTACTCCTACGAGCAGTACGTC.

The rearrangement links TRBV7-9 to TRBJ1-2, with D possibly TRBD1 on 5 matching bases. This CDR3 spans 11 amino acids. The V end lost 10 bases, the J end lost 6 bases, and 12 bases lay between the germline ends. CDR1 SEHNR and CDR2 FQNEAQ come from the germline V gene (reference sequence). The CDR3: CATDRGDGYTF. In nucleotides, the CDR3 is TGTGCCACCGACCGGGGGGATGGCTACACCTTC.

V and J are TRBV11-1 and TRBJ2-2; D gene ambiguous. Trimming removed 8 bases from V and 2 bases from J, with 12 bases in between. Germline CDR1 is SGHAT and CDR2 is FQDESV (reference sequence). The CDR3 length is 14 residues. CDR3 protein: CASRPDGNTGELFF. CDR3 coding DNA: TGTGCCAGCCGGCCCGACGGAAACACCGGGGAGCTGTTTTTT. The full variable domain, completed using reference TRBV11-1 and TRBJ2-2, is EAEVAQSPRYKITEKSQAVAFWCDPISGHATLYWYRQILGQGPELLVQFQDESVVDDSQLPKDRFSAERLKGVDSTLKIQPAELGDSAMYLCASRPDGNTGELFFGEGSRLTVL.